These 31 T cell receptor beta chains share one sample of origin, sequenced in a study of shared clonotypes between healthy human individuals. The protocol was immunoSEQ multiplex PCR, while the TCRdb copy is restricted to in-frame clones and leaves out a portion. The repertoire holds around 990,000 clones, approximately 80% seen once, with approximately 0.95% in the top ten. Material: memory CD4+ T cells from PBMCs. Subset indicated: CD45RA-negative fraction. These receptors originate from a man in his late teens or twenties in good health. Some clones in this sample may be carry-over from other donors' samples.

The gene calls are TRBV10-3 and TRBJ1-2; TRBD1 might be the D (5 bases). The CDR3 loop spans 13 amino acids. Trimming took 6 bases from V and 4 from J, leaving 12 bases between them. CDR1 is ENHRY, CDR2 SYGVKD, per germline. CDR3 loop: CAISPGTFYGYTF. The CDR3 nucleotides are TGTGCCATCAGCCCCGGGACTTTCTATGGCTACACCTTC.

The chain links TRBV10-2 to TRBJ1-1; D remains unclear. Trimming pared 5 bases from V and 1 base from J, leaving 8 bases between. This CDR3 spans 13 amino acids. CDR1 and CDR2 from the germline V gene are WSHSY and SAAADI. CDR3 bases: TGCGCCAGCAGTCCGGAAGGGAACACTGAAGCTTTCTTT. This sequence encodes CASSPEGNTEAFF.

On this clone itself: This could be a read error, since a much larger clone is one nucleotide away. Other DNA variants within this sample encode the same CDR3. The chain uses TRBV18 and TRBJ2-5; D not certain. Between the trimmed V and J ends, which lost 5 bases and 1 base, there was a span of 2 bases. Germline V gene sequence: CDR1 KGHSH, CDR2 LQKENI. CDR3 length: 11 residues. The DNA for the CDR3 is TGTGCCAGCTCAGGCCAAGAGACCCAGTACTTC. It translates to CASSGQETQYF. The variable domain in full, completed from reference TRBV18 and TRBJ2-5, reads NAGVMQNPRHLVRRRGQEARLRCSPMKGHSHVYWYRQLPEEGLKFMVYLQKENIIDESGMPKERFSAEFPKEGPSILRIQQVVRGDSAAYFCASSGQETQYFGPGTRLLVL.

CDR3 region: CASRSGNSNQPQHF. The CDR3 nucleotides are TGTGCCAGCAGGTCCGGGAATAGCAATCAGCCCCAGCATTTT. The rearrangement joins TRBV2 to TRBJ1-5, with D unclear. There are 14 residues in the CDR3. In germline, CDR1 is SNHLY, CDR2 FYNNEI. The V gene lost 6 bases and the J gene lost 0 bases, with 9 bases spanning the gap. Filled out from reference TRBV2 and TRBJ1-5, the complete variable domain reads EPEVTQTPSHQVTQMGQEVILRCVPISNHLYFYWYRQILGQKVEFLVSFYNNEISEKSEIFDDQFSVERPDGSNFTLKIRSTKLEDSAMYFCASRSGNSNQPQHFGDGTRLSIL.

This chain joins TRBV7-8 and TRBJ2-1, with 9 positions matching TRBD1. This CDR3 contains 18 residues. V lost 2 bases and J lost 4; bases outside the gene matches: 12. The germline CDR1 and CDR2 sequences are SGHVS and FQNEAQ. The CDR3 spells CASSLRDPGQGTYNEQFF. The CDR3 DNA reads TGTGCCAGCAGCTTAAGGGACCCGGGACAGGGTACATACAATGAGCAGTTCTTC.

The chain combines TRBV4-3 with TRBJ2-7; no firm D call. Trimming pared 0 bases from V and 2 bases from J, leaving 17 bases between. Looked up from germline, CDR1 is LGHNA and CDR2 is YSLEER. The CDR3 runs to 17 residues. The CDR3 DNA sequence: TGCGCCAGCAGCCAAGATCCCATTATTACTCCAACCTACGAGCAGTACTTC. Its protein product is CASSQDPIITPTYEQYF.

CDR3 residues: CATSRDLAGGTNQPQHF. CDR3 DNA sequence: TGTGCCACCAGCAGAGATTTGGCAGGGGGTACTAATCAGCCCCAGCATTTT. V is TRBV15 and J is TRBJ1-5, with 7 bases fitting TRBD1. CDR3 length: 17 amino acids. V lost 0 bases, J lost 4 bases, and 9 bases stayed unmatched. From germline, CDR1 is LNHNV and CDR2 YYDKDF (reference sequence).

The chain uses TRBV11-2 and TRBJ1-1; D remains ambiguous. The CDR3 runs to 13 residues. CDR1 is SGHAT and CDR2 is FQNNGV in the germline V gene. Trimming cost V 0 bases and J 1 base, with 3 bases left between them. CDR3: CASSLESNTEAFF. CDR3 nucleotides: TGTGCCAGCAGCTTAGAATCGAACACTGAAGCTTTCTTT.

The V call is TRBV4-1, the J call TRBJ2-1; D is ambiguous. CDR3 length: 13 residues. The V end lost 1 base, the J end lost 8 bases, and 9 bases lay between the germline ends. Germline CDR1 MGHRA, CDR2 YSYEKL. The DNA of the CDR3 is TGCGCCAGCAGCCAAGCGACTGTTTATGAGCAGTTCTTC. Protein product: CASSQATVYEQFF.

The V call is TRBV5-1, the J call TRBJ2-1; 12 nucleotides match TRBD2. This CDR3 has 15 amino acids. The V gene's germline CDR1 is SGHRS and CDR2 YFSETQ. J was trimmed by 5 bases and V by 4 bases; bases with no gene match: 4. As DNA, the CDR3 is TGCGCCAGCAGCAGGCGGACTAGCGGGAACAATGAGCAGTTCTTC. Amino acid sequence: CASSRRTSGNNEQFF. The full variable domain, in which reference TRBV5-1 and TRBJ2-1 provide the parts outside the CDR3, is KAGVTQTPRYLIKTRGQQVTLSCSPISGHRSVSWYQQTPGQGLQFLFEYFSETQRNKGNFPGRFSGRQFSNSRSEMNVSTLELGDSALYLCASSRRTSGNNEQFFGPGTRLTVL.

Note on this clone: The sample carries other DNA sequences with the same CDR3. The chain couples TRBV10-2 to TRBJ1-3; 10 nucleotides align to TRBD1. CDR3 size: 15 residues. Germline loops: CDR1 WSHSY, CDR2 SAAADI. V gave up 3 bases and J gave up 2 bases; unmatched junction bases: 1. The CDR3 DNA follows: TGCGCCAGCAGTGATGGACAGGGGGCTGGAAACACCATATATTTT. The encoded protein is CASSDGQGAGNTIYF.

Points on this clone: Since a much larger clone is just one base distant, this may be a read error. CDR3 sequence (DNA): TGTGCCAGCAGTGGACAGCCAACTAATGAAAAACTGTTTTTT. This codes for CASSGQPTNEKLFF. The chain combines TRBV6-1 with TRBJ1-4, with TRBD1 as a possible D gene (5 bases). The CDR3 is made up of 14 amino acids. Germline V lookup: CDR1 MNHNS, CDR2 SASEGT. Trimming removed 4 bases at V and 0 bases at J, with 6 bases between.

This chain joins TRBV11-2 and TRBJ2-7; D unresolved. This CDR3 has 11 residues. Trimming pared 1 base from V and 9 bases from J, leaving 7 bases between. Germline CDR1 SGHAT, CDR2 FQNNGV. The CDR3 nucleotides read TGTGCCAGCAGCTTAGTGGGTGGGCAGTACTTC. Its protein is CASSLVGGQYF.

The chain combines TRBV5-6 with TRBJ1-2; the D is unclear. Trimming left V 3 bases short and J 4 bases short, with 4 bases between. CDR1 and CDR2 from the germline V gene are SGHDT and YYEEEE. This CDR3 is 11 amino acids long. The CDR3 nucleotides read TGTGCCAGCAGCTCCACCTATGGCTACACCTTC. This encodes CASSSTYGYTF.

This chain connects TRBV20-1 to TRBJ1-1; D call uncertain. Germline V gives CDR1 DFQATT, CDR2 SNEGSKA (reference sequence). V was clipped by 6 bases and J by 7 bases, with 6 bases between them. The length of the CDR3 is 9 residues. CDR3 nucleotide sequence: TGCAGTGCGGCAAATGAAGCTTTCTTT. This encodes CSAANEAFF.

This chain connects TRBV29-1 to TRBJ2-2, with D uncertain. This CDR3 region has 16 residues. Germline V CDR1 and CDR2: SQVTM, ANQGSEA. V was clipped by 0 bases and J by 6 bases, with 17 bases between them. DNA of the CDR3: TGCAGCGTTGAAGATCCCAGACCTGGTAACGCCGGGGAGCTGTTTTTT. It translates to CSVEDPRPGNAGELFF.

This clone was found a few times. CDR3 region: CAISVTSAGGDEQFF. CDR3 nucleotides: TGTGCCATCAGCGTGACTAGCGCCGGAGGCGATGAGCAGTTCTTC. This chain joins TRBV10-3 and TRBJ2-1; TRBD2 matches at 8 bases. CDR3 length: 15 residues. After removal of 6 bases from V and 8 bases from J, the junction contained 12 bases not matched to a gene. The germline CDR1 and CDR2 sequences are ENHRY and SYGVKD.

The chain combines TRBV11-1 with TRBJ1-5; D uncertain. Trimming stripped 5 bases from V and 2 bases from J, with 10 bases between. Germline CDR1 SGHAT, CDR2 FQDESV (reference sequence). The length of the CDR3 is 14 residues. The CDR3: CASSRGGGNQPQHF. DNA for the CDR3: TGTGCCAGCAGCCGCGGCGGGGGCAATCAGCCCCAGCATTTT.

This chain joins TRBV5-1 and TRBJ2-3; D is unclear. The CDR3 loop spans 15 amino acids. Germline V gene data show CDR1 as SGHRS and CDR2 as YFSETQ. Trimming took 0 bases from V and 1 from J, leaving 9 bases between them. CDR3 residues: CASSLARLRTDTQYF. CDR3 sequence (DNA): TGCGCCAGCAGCTTGGCCCGTTTACGCACAGATACGCAGTATTTT.

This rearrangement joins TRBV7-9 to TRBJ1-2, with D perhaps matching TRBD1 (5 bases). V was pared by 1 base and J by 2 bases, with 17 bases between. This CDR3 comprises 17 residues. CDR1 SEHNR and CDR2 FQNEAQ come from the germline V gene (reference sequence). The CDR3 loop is CASSLGVVAGWNYGYTF. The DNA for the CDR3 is TGTGCCAGCAGCTTAGGAGTGGTGGCAGGGTGGAACTATGGCTACACCTTC.

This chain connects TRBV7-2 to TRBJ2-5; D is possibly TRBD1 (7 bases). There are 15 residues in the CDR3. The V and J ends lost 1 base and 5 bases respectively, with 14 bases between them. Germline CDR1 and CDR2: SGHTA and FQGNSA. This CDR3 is CASSLEAGGFETQYF. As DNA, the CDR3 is TGTGCCAGCAGCTTAGAAGCAGGGGGGTTCGAGACCCAGTACTTC.

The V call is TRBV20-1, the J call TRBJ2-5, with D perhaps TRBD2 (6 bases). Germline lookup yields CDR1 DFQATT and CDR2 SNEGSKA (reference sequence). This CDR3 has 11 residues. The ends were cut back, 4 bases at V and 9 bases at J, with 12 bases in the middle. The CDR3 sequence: CSAKGRGAQYF. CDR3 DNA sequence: TGCAGTGCTAAGGGGCGGGGTGCCCAGTACTTC.

The CDR3 protein is CASSFVQGVSDRYNEQFF. DNA for the CDR3: TGTGCCAGCAGTTTTGTTCAAGGGGTATCGGACAGGTACAATGAGCAGTTCTTC. This chain joins TRBV28 and TRBJ2-1; TRBD1 agrees at 7 bases. This CDR3 has 18 residues. V dropped 3 bases and J dropped 4; count of bases not matched to a gene: 15. Looked up from germline, CDR1 is MDHEN and CDR2 is SYDVKM. Variable domain in full (rest from reference TRBV28 and TRBJ2-1): DVKVTQSSRYLVKRTGEKVFLECVQDMDHENMFWYRQDPGLGLRLIYFSYDVKMKEKGDIPEGYSVSREKKERFSLILESASTNQTSMYLCASSFVQGVSDRYNEQFFGPGTRLTVL.

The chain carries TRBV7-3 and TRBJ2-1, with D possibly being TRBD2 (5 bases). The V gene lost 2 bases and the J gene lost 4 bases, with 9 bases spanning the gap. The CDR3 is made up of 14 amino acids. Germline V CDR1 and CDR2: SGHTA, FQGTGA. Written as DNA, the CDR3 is TGTGCCAGCAGCTTATTAGCGAGATACAATGAGCAGTTCTTC. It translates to CASSLLARYNEQFF. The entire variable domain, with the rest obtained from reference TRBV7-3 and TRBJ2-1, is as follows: GAGVSQTPSNKVTEKGKYVELRCDPISGHTALYWYRQSLGQGPEFLIYFQGTGAADDSGLPNDRFFAVRPEGSVSTLKIQRTERGDSAVYLCASSLLARYNEQFFGPGTRLTVL.

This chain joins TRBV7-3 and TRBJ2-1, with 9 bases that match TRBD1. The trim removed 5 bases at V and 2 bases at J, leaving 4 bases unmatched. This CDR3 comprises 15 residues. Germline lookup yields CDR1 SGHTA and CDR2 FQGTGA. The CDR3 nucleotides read TGTGCCAGCAGCCGTACAGGGGGCGCCTACAATGAGCAGTTCTTC. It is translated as CASSRTGGAYNEQFF.

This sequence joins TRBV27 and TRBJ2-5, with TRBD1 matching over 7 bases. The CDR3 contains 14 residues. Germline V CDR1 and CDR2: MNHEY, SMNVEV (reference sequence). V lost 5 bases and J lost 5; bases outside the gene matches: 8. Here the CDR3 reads CASSRFSRGETQYF. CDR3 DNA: TGTGCCAGCAGTCGATTCTCCAGGGGGGAGACCCAGTACTTC.

DNA for the CDR3: TGTGCCACCCGTCTTGGTAACCAAGAGACCCAGTACTTC. Amino acid sequence: CATRLGNQETQYF. The chain combines TRBV25-1 with TRBJ2-5, with D unclear. CDR1 is MGHDK and CDR2 is SYGVNS in the germline V gene. This CDR3 is 13 amino acids long. Trimming took 10 bases from V and 0 from J, leaving 12 bases between them.

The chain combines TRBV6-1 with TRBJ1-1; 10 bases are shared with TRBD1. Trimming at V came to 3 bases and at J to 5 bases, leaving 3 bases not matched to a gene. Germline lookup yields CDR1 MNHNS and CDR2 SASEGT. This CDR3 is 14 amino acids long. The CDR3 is CASSDGQGVTEAFF. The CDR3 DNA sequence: TGTGCCAGCAGTGACGGACAGGGGGTGACTGAAGCTTTCTTT.

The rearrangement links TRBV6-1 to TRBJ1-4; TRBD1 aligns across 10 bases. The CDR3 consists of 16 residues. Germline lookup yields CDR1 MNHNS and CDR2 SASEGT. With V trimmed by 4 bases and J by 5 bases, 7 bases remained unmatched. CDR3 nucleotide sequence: TGTGCCAGCAGTGGACCCGACAGGGGGCGAAATGAAAAACTGTTTTTT. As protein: CASSGPDRGRNEKLFF.

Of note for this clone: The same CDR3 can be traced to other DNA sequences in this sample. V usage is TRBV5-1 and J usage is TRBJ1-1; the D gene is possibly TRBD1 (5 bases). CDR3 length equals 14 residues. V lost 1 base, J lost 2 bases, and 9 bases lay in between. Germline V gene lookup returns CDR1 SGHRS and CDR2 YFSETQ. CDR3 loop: CASSLSGYNTEAFF. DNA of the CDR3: TGCGCCAGCAGCTTGTCAGGGTACAACACTGAAGCTTTCTTT.

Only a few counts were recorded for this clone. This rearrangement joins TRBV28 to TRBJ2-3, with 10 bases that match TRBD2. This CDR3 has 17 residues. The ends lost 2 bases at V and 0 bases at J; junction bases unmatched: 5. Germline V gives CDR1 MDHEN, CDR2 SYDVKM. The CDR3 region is CASSLSGRASSTDTQYF. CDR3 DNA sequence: TGTGCCAGCAGTTTAAGCGGGAGGGCTTCTAGCACAGATACGCAGTATTTT.